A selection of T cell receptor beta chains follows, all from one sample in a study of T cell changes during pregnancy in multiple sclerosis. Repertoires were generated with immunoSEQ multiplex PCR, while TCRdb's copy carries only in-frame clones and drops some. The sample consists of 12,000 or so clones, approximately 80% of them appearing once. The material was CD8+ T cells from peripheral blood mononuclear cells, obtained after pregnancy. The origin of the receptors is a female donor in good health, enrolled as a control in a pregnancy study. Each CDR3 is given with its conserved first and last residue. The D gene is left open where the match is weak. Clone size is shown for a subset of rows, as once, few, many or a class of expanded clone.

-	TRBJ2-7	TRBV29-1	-	CSVEEGERYEQYF	TGCAGCGTTGAAGAGGGAGAGAGGTACGAGCAGTACTTC
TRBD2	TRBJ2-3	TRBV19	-	CASALAGGTPDTQYF	TGTGCCAGCGCCTTAGCGGGGGGGACCCCAGATACGCAGTATTTT
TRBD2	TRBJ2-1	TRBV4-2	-	CASSQGLAGTKYNEQFF	TGTGCCAGCAGCCAAGGGTTAGCGGGGACTAAATACAATGAGCAGTTCTTC
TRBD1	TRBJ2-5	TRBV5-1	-	CASSLAPVGQLETQYF	TGCGCCAGCAGCTTGGCCCCGGTGGGACAGCTGGAGACCCAGTACTTC
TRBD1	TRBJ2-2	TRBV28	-	CASSFGDRETGELFF	TGTGCCAGCAGTTTCGGGGACAGGGAGACCGGGGAGCTGTTTTTT
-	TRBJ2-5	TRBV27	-	CASLQGETQYF	TGTGCCAGCCTTCAGGGAGAGACCCAGTACTTC
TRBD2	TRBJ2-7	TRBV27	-	CASMGPSGEQYF	TGTGCCAGCATGGGGCCTAGCGGCGAGCAGTACTTC
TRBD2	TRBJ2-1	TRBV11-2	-	CASSFHKTWTSGPYNEQFF	TGTGCCAGCAGCTTTCACAAAACCTGGACTAGCGGACCTTACAATGAGCAGTTCTTC
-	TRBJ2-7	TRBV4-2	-	CASSQVLGGTYEQYF	TGTGCCAGCAGCCAAGTGCTTGGGGGGACCTACGAGCAGTACTTC
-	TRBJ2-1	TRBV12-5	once	CASAPSVYEQFF	TGTGCTAGTGCCCCCTCGGTGTATGAGCAGTTCTTC
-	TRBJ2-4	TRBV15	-	CATSRASRGTKNIQYF	TGTGCCACCAGCAGAGCCTCGAGGGGGACCAAAAACATTCAGTACTTC
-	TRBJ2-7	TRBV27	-	CASSAGHPYAYEQYF	TGTGCCAGCAGCGCCGGACACCCATACGCCTACGAGCAGTACTTC
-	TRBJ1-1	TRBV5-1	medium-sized	CASSFTGTEAFF	TGCGCCAGCAGCTTTACGGGCACTGAAGCTTTCTTT
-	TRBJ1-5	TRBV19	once	CASSSSGDIQPQHF	TGTGCCAGTAGTAGCTCAGGGGATATTCAGCCCCAGCATTTT
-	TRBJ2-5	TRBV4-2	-	CASSQGLGGQETQYF	TGTGCCAGCAGCCAAGGGTTGGGGGGACAAGAGACCCAGTACTTC
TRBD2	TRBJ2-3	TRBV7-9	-	CASSFGTSGSTDTQYF	TGTGCCAGCAGCTTCGGGACTAGCGGAAGCACAGATACGCAGTATTTT
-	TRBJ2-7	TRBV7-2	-	CASSLALQCCGESHEQYF	TGTGCCAGCAGCTTAGCGCTACAGTGTTGCGGGGAGTCTCACGAGCAGTACTTC
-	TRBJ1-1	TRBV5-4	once	CASSPGSFDTEAFF	TGTGCCAGCAGCCCCGGGTCATTCGACACTGAAGCTTTCTTT
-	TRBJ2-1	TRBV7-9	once	CASSSILGGLNEQFF	TGTGCCAGCAGCTCAATACTAGGTGGACTTAATGAGCAGTTCTTC
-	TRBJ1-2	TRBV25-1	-	CASSEQIATGNYGYTF	TGTGCCAGCAGTGAACAGATCGCGACGGGGAACTATGGCTACACCTTC
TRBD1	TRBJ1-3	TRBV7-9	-	CASSFSRLGQGGNTIYF	TGTGCCAGCAGCTTTTCTCGCCTGGGACAGGGTGGAAACACCATATATTTT
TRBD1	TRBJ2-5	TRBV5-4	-	CASSLEPGGQETQYF	TGTGCCAGCAGCTTGGAGCCAGGGGGCCAAGAGACCCAGTACTTC
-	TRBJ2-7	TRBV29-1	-	CSVETRDYEQYF	TGCAGCGTTGAAACCAGGGATTACGAGCAGTACTTC
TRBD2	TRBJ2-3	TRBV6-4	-	CASSAGLAGGPTDTQYF	TGTGCCAGCAGTGCCGGACTAGCGGGAGGGCCCACAGATACGCAGTATTTT
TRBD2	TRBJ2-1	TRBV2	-	CASEDFMRASGGRYPGREQFF	TGTGCCAGCGAGGACTTCATGAGGGCTAGCGGGGGGCGATACCCTGGGAGGGAGCAGTTCTTC
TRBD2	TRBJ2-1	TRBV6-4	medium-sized	CASSDSSGGANEQFF	TGTGCCAGCAGTGACTCTAGCGGGGGGGCCAATGAGCAGTTCTTC
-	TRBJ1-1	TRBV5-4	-	CASSWGENTEAFF	TGTGCCAGCAGCTGGGGCGAGAACACTGAAGCTTTCTTT
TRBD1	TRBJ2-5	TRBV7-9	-	CASSLIGQGGETQYF	TGTGCCAGCAGCTTGATAGGACAGGGGGGAGAGACCCAGTACTTC
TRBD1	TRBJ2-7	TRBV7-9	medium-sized	CASSASGTGWDEQYF	TGTGCCAGCAGCGCGTCCGGGACAGGGTGGGACGAGCAGTACTTC